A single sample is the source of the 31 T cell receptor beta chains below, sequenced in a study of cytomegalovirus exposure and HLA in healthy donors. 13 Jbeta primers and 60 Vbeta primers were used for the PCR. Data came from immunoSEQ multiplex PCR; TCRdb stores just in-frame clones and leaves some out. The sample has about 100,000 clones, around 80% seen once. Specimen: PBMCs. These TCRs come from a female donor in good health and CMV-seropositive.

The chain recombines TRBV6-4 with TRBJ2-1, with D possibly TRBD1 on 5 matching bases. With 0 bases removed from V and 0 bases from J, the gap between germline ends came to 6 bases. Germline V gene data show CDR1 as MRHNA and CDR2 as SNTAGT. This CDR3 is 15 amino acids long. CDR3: CASSDSDNSYNEQFF. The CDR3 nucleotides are TGTGCCAGCAGTGACTCGGACAACTCCTACAATGAGCAGTTCTTC.

This chain's CDR3 is CASSTGHLPQPQHF. In nucleotides, the CDR3 is TGTGCCAGCAGCACAGGCCACTTACCGCAGCCCCAGCATTTT. This rearrangement joins TRBV6-6 to TRBJ1-5, with D possibly matching TRBD1 (5 bases). There are 14 residues in the CDR3. Germline values: CDR1 MNHNY, CDR2 SVGAGI (reference sequence). V was pared by 6 bases and J by 7 bases, with 16 bases between.

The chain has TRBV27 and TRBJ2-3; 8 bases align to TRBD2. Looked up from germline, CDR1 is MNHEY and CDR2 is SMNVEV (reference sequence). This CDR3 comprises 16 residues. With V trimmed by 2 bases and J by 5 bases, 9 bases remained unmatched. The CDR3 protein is CASSLSPGGPGDTQYF. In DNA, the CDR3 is TGTGCCAGCAGTTTAAGCCCGGGGGGGCCAGGAGATACGCAGTATTTT.

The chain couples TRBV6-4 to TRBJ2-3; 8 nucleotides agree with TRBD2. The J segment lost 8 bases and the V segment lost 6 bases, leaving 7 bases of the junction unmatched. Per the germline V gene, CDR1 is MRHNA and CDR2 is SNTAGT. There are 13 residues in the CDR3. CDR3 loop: CASSLHGRATQYF. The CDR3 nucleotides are TGTGCCAGCAGCCTACACGGGAGGGCTACGCAGTATTTT.

The DNA of the CDR3 is TGTGCCTGGAGTGAGGAGACAGGGGGGAACACTGAAGCTTTCTTT. This codes for CAWSEETGGNTEAFF. V gene TRBV30 combines with J gene TRBJ1-1; TRBD1 aligns across 9 bases. The CDR3 covers 15 residues. CDR1 is GTSNPN and CDR2 is SVGIG in the germline V gene (reference sequence). The V segment lost 1 base and the J segment 1 base; nucleotides outside the gene matches: 4. Full variable domain (remainder filled in from reference TRBV30 and TRBJ1-1): SQTIHQWPATLVQPVGSPLSLECTVEGTSNPNLYWYRQAAGRGLQLLFYSVGIGQISSEVPQNLSASRPQDRQFILSSKKLLLSDSGFYLCAWSEETGGNTEAFFGQGTRLTVV.

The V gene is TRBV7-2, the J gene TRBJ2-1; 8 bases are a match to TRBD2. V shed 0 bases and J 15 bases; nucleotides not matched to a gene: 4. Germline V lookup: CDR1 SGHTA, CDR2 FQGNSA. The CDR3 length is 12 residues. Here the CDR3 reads CASSLAGTRPFF. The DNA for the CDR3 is TGTGCCAGCAGCTTAGCCGGGACTAGGCCGTTCTTC.

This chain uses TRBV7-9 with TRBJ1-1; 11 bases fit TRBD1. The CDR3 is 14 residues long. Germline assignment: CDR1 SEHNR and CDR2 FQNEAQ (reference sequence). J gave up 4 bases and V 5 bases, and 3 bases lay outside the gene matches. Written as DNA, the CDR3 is TGTGCCAGCAGCCCCGGACAGGGGGCCACTGAAGCTTTCTTT. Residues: CASSPGQGATEAFF.

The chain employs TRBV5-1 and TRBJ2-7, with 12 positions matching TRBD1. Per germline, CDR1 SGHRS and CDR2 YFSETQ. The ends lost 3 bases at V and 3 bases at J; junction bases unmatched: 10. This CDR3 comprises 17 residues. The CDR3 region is CASSSGTGGGPRYEQYF. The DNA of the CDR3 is TGCGCCAGCAGCTCCGGGACAGGGGGCGGACCTCGCTACGAGCAGTACTTC.

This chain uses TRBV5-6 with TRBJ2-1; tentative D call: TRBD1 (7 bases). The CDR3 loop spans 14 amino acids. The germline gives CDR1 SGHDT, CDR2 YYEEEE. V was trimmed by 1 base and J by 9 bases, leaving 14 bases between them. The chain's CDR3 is CASSLQGGYGEQFF. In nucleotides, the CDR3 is TGTGCCAGCAGCTTGCAGGGGGGATACGGTGAGCAGTTCTTC.

CDR3 protein: CASTGLAGEGSEQFF. In nucleotides, the CDR3 is TGTGCCAGCACTGGCCTAGCGGGAGAGGGAAGTGAGCAGTTCTTC. V is TRBV2 and J is TRBJ2-1; 10 bases match TRBD2. The CDR3 has 15 amino acids. Germline V gives CDR1 SNHLY, CDR2 FYNNEI. The V segment lost 7 bases and the J segment 9 bases; nucleotides outside the gene matches: 12.

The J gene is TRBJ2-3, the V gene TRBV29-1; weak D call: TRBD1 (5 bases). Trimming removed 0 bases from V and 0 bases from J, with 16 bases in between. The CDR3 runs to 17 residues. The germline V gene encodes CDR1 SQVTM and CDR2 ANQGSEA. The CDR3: CSVEDDAQGGSTDTQYF. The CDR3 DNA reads TGCAGCGTTGAAGATGATGCGCAGGGTGGGAGCACAGATACGCAGTATTTT.

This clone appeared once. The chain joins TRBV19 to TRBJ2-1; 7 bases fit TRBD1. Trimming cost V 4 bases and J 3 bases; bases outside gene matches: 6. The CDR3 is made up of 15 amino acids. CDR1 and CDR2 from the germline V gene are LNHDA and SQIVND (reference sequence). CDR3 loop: CASSNRAGGYNEQFF. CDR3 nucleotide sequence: TGTGCCAGTAGTAATAGGGCAGGGGGCTACAATGAGCAGTTCTTC.

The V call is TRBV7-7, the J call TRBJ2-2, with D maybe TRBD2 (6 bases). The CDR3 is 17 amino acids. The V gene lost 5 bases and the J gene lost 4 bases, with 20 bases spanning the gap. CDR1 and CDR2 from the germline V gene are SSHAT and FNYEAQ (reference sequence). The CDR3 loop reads CASSPKVYQEGTGELFF. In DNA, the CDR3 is TGTGCCAGCAGCCCTAAAGTCTACCAGGAGGGCACCGGGGAGCTGTTTTTT.

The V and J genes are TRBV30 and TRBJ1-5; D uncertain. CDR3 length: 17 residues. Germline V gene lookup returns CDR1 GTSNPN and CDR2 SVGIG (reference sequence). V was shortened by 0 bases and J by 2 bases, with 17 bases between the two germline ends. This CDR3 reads CAWSVHSPTRGNQPQHF. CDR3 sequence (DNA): TGTGCCTGGAGTGTACACTCACCCACACGGGGCAATCAGCCCCAGCATTTT. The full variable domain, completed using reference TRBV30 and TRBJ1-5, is SQTIHQWPATLVQPVGSPLSLECTVEGTSNPNLYWYRQAAGRGLQLLFYSVGIGQISSEVPQNLSASRPQDRQFILSSKKLLLSDSGFYLCAWSVHSPTRGNQPQHFGDGTRLSIL.

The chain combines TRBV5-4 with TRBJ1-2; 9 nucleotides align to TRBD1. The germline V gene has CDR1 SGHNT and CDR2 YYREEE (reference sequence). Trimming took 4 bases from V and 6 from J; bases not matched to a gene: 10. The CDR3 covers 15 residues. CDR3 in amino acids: CASSPGTQGADGYTF. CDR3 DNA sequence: TGTGCCAGCAGCCCCGGGACACAGGGGGCAGATGGCTACACCTTC.

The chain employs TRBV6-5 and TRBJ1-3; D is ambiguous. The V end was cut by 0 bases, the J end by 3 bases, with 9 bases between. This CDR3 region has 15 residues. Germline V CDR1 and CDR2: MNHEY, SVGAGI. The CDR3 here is CASSYSAGHGNTIYF. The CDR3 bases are TGTGCCAGCAGTTACTCGGCGGGCCATGGAAACACCATATATTTT.

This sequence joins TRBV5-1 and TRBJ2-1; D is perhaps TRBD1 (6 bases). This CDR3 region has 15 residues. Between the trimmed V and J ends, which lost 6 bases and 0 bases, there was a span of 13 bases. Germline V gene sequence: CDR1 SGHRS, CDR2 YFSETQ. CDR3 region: CASTPGASSYNEQFF. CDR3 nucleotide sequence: TGCGCCAGCACCCCAGGGGCCAGCTCCTACAATGAGCAGTTCTTC.

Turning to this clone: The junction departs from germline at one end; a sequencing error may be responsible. In DNA, the CDR3 is TGTTCCAGCACCATGACGGGACTAGCGGGAGGCTACGAGCAGTACTTC. Its protein is CSSTMTGLAGGYEQYF. The chain combines TRBV7-9 with TRBJ2-7, with 15 positions matching TRBD2. The CDR3 runs to 16 residues. Germline assignment: CDR1 SEHNR and CDR2 FQNEAQ (reference sequence).

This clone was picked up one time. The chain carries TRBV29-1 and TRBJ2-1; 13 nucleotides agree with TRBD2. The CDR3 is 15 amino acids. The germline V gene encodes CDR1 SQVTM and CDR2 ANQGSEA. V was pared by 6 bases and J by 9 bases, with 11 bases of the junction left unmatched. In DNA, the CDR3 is TGCAGCGTCGAAAGACTAGCGGGGGGTAGTGCTGAGCAGTTCTTC. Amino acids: CSVERLAGGSAEQFF.

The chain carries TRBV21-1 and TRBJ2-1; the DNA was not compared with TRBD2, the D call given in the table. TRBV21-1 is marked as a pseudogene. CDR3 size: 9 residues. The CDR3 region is CATVDEQFF. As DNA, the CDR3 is TGTGCCACGGTGGATGAGCAGTTCTTC.

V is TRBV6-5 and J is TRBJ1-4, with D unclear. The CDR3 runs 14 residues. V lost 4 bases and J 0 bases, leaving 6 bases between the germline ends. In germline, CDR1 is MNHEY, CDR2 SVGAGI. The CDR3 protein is CASSFHATNEKLFF. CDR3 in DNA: TGTGCCAGCAGTTTTCATGCAACTAATGAAAAACTGTTTTTT.

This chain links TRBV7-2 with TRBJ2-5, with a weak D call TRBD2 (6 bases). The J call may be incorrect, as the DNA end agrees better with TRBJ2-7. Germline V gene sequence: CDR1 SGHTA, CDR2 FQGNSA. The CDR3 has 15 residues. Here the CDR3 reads CASSLRVGLSYEQYF. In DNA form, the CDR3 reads TGTGCCAGCAGCTTAAGGGTGGGACTTTCCTACGAGCAGTACTTC.

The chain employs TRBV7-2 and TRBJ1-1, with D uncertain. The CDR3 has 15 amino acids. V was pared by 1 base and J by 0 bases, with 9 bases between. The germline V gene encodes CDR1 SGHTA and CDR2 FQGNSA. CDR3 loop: CASSLVNGMNTEAFF. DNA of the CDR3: TGTGCCAGCAGCTTAGTGAACGGTATGAACACTGAAGCTTTCTTT. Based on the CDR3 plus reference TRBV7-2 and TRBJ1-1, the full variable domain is GAGVSQSPSNKVTEKGKDVELRCDPISGHTALYWYRQSLGQGLEFLIYFQGNSAPDKSGLPSDRFSAERTGGSVSTLTIQRTQQEDSAVYLCASSLVNGMNTEAFFGQGTRLTVV.

The CDR3 coding sequence is TGTGCCAGTAGGGCCCAGGGGACGGGAGAGACCCAGTACTTC. Translation: CASRAQGTGETQYF. The chain recombines TRBV19 with TRBJ2-5; possible D gene TRBD1, 6 bases. The germline V and J ends were trimmed by 6 bases and 4 bases, with 15 bases remaining between them. There are 14 residues in the CDR3. The germline V gene encodes CDR1 LNHDA and CDR2 SQIVND (reference sequence).

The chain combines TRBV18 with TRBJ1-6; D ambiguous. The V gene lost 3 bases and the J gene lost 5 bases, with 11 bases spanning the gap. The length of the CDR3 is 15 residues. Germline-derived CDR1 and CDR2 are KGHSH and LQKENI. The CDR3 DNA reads TGTGCCAGCTCACCCCTTTCCCTAGATAATTCACCCCTCCACTTT. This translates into CASSPLSLDNSPLHF.

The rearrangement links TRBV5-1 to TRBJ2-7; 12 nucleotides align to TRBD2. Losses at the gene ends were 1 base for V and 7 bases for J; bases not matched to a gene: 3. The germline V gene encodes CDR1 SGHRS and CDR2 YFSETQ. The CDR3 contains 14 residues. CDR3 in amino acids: CASSLTSGRLEQYF. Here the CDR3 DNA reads TGCGCCAGCAGCTTGACTAGCGGGAGGCTTGAGCAGTACTTC.

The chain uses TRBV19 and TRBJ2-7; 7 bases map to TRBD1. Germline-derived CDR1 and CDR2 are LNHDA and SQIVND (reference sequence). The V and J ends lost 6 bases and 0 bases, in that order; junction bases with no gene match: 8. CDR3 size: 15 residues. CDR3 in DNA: TGTGCCAGTAGGCACGGGACAGCCAACTCCTACGAGCAGTACTTC. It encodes CASRHGTANSYEQYF.

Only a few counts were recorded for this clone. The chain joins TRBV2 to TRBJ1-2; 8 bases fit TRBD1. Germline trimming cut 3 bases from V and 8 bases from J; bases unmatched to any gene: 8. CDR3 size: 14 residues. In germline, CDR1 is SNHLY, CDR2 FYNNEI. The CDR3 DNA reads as TGTGCCAGCAGTGATTGGGACAGGCGCTCGGGCTACACCTTC. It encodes CASSDWDRRSGYTF.

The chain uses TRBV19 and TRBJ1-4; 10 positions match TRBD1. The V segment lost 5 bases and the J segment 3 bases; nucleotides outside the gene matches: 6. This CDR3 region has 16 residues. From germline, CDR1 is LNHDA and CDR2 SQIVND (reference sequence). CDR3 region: CASSPGTGASNEKLFF. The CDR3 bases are TGTGCCAGTAGTCCAGGGACAGGGGCCTCTAATGAAAAACTGTTTTTT.

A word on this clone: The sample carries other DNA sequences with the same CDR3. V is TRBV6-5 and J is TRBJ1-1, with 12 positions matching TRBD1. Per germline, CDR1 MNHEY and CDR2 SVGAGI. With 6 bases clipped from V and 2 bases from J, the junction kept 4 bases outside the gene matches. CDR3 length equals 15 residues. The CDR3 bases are TGTGCCAGCAGGGGACAGGGGGCTGGTAACACTGAAGCTTTCTTT. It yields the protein CASRGQGAGNTEAFF.

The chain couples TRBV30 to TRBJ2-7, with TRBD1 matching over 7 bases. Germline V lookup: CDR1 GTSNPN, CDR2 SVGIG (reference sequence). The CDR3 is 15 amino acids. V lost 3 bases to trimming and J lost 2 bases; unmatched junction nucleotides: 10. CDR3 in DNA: TGTGCCTGGAGCCATACAGGGGCTCGTGCCTACGAGCAGTACTTC. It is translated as CAWSHTGARAYEQYF.